This T cell receptor (beta chain) emerged from a study of molecular identifiers for immune sequencing clone quantification. CDR1 and CDR2 (germline): MDHEN, SYDVKM. Trimming took off 2 bases at V and 1 base at J, with 10 bases between the two ends. The CDR3 has 15 amino acids. Bulk TCR libraries were made with methods that had been previously described and with listed TCR primers. TCRdb called the PCR reads again in MiXCR, with one record for every CDR3 protein. The data show some 320,000 distinct CDR3 sequences, about a fifth seen once. Between roughly 17,000 and 1,000,000 sorted cells, with 10%, 30% or 50% RNA, yielded naive CD8 libraries. Naive CD8 T cells were sorted, and the gate applied was CD8+CD4-CCR7+CD45RA+. This clonotype was counted many times.

The chain couples TRBV28 to TRBJ2-3; D might be TRBD1 (6 bases). The sequence came from a human donor in good health. Some libraries in this study had Jurkat cell RNA spiked in. Sequencing input: naive CD8+ T cells from blood, with Jurkat cell RNA spiked in. The sample's subset: FACS-sorted CD8+CD4-CCR7+CD45RA+ naive T cells. CDR3 nucleotides: TGTGCCAGCAGTTTAGTTTACAGGGGCACAGATACGCAGTATTTT. It translates to CASSLVYRGTDTQYF.